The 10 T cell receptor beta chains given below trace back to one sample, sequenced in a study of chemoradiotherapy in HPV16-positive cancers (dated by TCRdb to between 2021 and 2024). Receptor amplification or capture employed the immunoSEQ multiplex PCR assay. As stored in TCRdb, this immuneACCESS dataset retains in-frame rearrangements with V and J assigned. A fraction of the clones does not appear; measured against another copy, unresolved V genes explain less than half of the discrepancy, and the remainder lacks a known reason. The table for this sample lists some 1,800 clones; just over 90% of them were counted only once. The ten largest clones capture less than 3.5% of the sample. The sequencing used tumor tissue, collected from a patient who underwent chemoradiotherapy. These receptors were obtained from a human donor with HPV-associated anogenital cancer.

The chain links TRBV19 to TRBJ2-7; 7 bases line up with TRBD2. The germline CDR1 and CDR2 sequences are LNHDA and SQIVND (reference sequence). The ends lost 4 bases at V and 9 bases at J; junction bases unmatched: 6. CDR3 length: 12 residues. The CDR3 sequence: CASSTLGGGQYF. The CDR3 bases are TGTGCCAGTAGTACCCTCGGCGGGGGGCAGTACTTC. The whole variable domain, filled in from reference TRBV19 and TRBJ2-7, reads DGGITQSPKYLFRKEGQNVTLSCEQNLNHDAMYWYRQDPGQGLRLIYYSQIVNDFQKGDIAEGYSVSREKKESFPLTVTSAQKNPTAFYLCASSTLGGGQYFGPGTRLTVT.

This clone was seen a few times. The CDR3 here is CASSSGQGGGYTF. In DNA form, the CDR3 reads TGCGCCAGCAGCTCCGGACAGGGGGGTGGCTACACCTTC. V is TRBV5-1 and J is TRBJ1-2, with 10 bases aligning to TRBD1. V was pared by 3 bases and J by 7 bases, with 3 bases of the junction left unmatched. The CDR3 sequence is 13 residues long. Germline V lookup: CDR1 SGHRS, CDR2 YFSETQ.

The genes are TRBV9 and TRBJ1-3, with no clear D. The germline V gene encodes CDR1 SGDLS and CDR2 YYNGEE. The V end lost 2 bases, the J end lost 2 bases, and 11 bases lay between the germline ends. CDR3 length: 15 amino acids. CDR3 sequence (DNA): TGTGCCAGCAGCGTCGGGTCAAGGGCTGGAAACACCATATATTTT. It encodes CASSVGSRAGNTIYF.

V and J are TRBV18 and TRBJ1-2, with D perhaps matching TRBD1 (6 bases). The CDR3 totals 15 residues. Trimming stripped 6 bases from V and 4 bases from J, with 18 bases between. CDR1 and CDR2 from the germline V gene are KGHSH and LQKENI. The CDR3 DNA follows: TGTGCCAGCTCGCCCCCGGCAGGGGAGATCTATGGCTACACCTTC. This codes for CASSPPAGEIYGYTF.

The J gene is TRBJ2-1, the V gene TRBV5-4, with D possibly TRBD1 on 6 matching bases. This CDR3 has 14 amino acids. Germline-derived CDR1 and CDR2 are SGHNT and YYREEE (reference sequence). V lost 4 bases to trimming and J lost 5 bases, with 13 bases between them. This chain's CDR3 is CASSRGGGNNEQFF. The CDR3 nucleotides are TGTGCCAGCAGCCGTGGTGGGGGCAACAATGAGCAGTTCTTC.

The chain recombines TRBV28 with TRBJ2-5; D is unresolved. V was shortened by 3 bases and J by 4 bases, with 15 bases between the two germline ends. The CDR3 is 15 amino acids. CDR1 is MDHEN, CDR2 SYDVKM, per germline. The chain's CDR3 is CASSLNPPGAETQYF. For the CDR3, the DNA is TGTGCCAGCAGTTTGAATCCTCCGGGCGCAGAGACCCAGTACTTC.

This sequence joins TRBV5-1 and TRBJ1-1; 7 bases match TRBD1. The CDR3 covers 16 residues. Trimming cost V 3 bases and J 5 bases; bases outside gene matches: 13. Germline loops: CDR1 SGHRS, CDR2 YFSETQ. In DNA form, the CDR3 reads TGCGCCAGCAGCTCCCCAACGGGACAGTCAAAGACTGAAGCTTTCTTT. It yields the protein CASSSPTGQSKTEAFF.

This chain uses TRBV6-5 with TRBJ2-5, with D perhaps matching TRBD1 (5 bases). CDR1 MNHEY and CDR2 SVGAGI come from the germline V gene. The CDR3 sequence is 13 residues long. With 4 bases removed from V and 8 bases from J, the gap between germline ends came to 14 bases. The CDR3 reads CASSSWGGKTQYF. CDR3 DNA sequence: TGTGCCAGCAGTTCTTGGGGCGGAAAAACCCAGTACTTC.

The CDR3 DNA reads as TGTGCCAGCAGCGTAGGCTGGACTAGCGGGCCTGAGCAGTTCTTC. This codes for CASSVGWTSGPEQFF. This rearrangement joins TRBV9 to TRBJ2-1; 11 nucleotides match TRBD2. V lost 0 bases, J lost 9 bases, and 5 bases stayed unmatched. In germline, CDR1 is SGDLS, CDR2 YYNGEE. There are 15 residues in the CDR3.

The CDR3, as DNA: TGTGCCAGCCGACTAGCGGGAACGACCGGGGAGCTGTTTTTT. As protein: CASRLAGTTGELFF. The genes are TRBV2 and TRBJ2-2; 11 positions agree with TRBD2. This CDR3 comprises 14 residues. The V gene end was trimmed by 8 bases and the J gene end by 5 bases; junction bases not matched to a gene: 4. CDR1 and CDR2 (germline): SNHLY, FYNNEI.